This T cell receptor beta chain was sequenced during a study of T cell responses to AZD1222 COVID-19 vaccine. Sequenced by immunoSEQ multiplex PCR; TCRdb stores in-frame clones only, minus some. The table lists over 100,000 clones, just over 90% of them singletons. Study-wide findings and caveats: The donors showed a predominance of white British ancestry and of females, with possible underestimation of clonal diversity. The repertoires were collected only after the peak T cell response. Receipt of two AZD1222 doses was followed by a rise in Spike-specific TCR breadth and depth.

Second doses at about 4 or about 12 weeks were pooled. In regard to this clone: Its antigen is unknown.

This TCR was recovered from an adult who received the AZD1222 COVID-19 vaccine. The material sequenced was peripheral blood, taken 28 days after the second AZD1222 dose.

CDR3 amino acids: CATRKGGSGANVLTF. In DNA, the CDR3 is TGTGCCACCCGGAAGGGGGGCTCTGGGGCCAACGTCCTGACTTTC. The chain has TRBV28 and TRBJ2-6; D possibly matches TRBD1 or TRBD2 (6 bases each). Germline lookup yields CDR1 MDHEN and CDR2 SYDVKM. The V and J ends lost 10 bases and 0 bases respectively, with 13 bases between them. This CDR3 region has 15 residues. The full variable domain, completed using reference TRBV28 and TRBJ2-6, is DVKVTQSSRYLVKRTGEKVFLECVQDMDHENMFWYRQDPGLGLRLIYFSYDVKMKEKGDIPEGYSVSREKKERFSLILESASTNQTSMYLCATRKGGSGANVLTFGAGSRLTVL.